This is a list of T cell receptor beta chains from one sample in a study of shared clonotypes between healthy human individuals. Sequencing was performed with immunoSEQ multiplex PCR; in TCRdb, only in-frame clones are kept and a portion is missing. The data show about 770,000 clones, around 77% seen once. Sequences were obtained from memory CD4+ T cells sorted from blood. The receptors here all came from a woman younger than 45 in good health. Each CDR3 is given with its conserved first and last residue. D genes are given only for firm matches. Clone size, where shown, is once, few, many, or a class for clones that have expanded.

TRBD1,TRBV6-1,TRBJ2-6,-,CATGQGGSGANVLTF,TGTGCCACAGGACAGGGTGGCTCTGGGGCCAACGTCCTGACTTTC
TRBD1,TRBV4-2,TRBJ2-6,-,CASSQGTGGTPGANVLTF,TGTGCCAGCAGCCAAGGGACAGGGGGCACTCCTGGGGCCAACGTCCTGACTTTC
-,TRBV5-6,TRBJ2-1,-,CASSLIGARTPQFF,TGTGCCAGCAGCTTGATTGGGGCGCGGACCCCCCAGTTCTTC
TRBD2,TRBV11-2,TRBJ2-5,-,CASSSGLAGQETQYF,TGTGCCAGCAGCTCGGGACTAGCGGGACAAGAGACCCAGTACTTC
-,TRBV10-3,TRBJ2-1,-,CAIGWANEQFF,TGTGCCATCGGGTGGGCCAATGAGCAGTTCTTC
TRBD1,TRBV28,TRBJ1-4,-,CASSFTGGPYEKLFF,TGTGCCAGCAGTTTCACAGGGGGACCATATGAAAAACTGTTTTTT
-,TRBV29-1,TRBJ1-4,-,CSVEVRNEKLFF,TGCAGCGTTGAAGTCAGAAATGAAAAACTGTTTTTT
TRBD2,TRBV27,TRBJ2-1,many,CASSQLAGALPLSYNEQFF,TGTGCCAGCAGTCAGCTAGCGGGAGCCCTCCCTTTATCCTACAATGAGCAGTTCTTC
-,TRBV28,TRBJ1-5,-,CASSFSGGGNQPQHF,TGTGCCAGCAGTTTTTCAGGAGGGGGCAATCAGCCCCAGCATTTT
-,TRBV14,TRBJ2-3,-,CASSPEGYWTDTQYF,TGTGCCAGCAGCCCAGAGGGGTATTGGACAGATACGCAGTATTTT
TRBD2,TRBV5-1,TRBJ2-3,-,CASSASGRDTDTQYF,TGCGCCAGCAGCGCTAGCGGGAGGGACACAGATACGCAGTATTTT
TRBD1,TRBV7-2,TRBJ1-5,-,CASSRQGLNQPQHF,TGTGCCAGCAGCCGACAGGGACTTAATCAGCCCCAGCATTTT
TRBD2,TRBV4-1,TRBJ2-3,few,CASSQTSRLAATDTQYF,TGCGCCAGCAGCCAGACGTCGAGACTAGCGGCGACAGATACGCAGTATTTT
-,TRBV7-2,TRBJ1-4,few,CASSALSGATNEKLFF,TGTGCCAGCAGCGCACTATCGGGAGCAACTAATGAAAAACTGTTTTTT
TRBD1,TRBV23-1,TRBJ2-2,-,CASSQSMRGQGFLLSSGELFF,TGCGCCAGCAGTCAATCTATGAGAGGACAGGGGTTTCTTCTCTCTTCCGGGGAGCTGTTTTTT
TRBD1,TRBV28,TRBJ1-2,-,CASSLPGGFYGYTF,TGTGCCAGCAGTTTGCCAGGGGGCTTCTATGGCTACACCTTC
-,TRBV2,TRBJ1-5,-,CASSPDGDQPQHF,TGTGCCAGCAGTCCGGACGGGGATCAGCCCCAGCATTTT
-,TRBV5-1,TRBJ2-1,-,CASSFDREGEQFF,TGCGCCAGCAGCTTCGACAGGGAGGGAGAGCAGTTCTTC
-,TRBV19,TRBJ1-1,-,CASRAGGMNTEAFF,TGTGCCAGTCGGGCGGGGGGGATGAACACTGAAGCTTTCTTT
-,TRBV5-1,TRBJ1-1,once,CASSSVARQPNTEAFF,TGCGCCAGCAGCTCGGTCGCGCGGCAGCCGAACACTGAAGCTTTCTTT
-,TRBV7-7,TRBJ1-1,-,CASSLGHNTEAFF,TGTGCCAGCAGCTTAGGTCATAACACTGAAGCTTTCTTT
TRBD2,TRBV5-1,TRBJ2-7,many,CASSDGPGLGYEQYF,TGCGCCAGCAGCGACGGACCGGGACTAGGCTACGAGCAGTACTTC
-,TRBV18,TRBJ1-2,-,CASSPILRGPIDGYTF,TGTGCCAGCTCACCTATACTCAGGGGACCCATAGATGGCTACACCTTC
-,TRBV6-6,TRBJ2-7,-,CASSYAPQDEQYF,TGTGCCAGCAGTTATGCCCCCCAAGACGAGCAGTACTTC
TRBD2,TRBV11-3,TRBJ2-7,-,CASSLTSGGSSYEQYF,TGTGCCAGCAGCTTAACTAGCGGGGGGAGCTCCTACGAGCAGTACTTC
-,TRBV5-1,TRBJ1-2,-,CAVGRPADYGYTF,TGCGCCGTCGGGCGGCCGGCGGACTATGGCTACACCTTC
-,TRBV7-2,TRBJ1-5,-,CASKPQTGNQPQHF,TGTGCCAGCAAGCCCCAAACCGGCAATCAGCCCCAGCATTTT
-,TRBV25-1,TRBJ2-5,-,CASSEFGVDSKETQYF,TGTGCCAGCAGTGAATTCGGGGTGGATAGCAAAGAGACCCAGTACTTC
-,TRBV28,TRBJ1-4,-,CATKDPANEKLFF,TGTGCCACCAAAGATCCCGCAAATGAAAAACTGTTTTTT
-,TRBV10-2,TRBJ2-7,-,CASSDGSPDLYEQYF,TGCGCCAGCAGTGACGGCAGTCCCGATCTCTACGAGCAGTACTTC
-,TRBV25-1,TRBJ2-3,-,CASTETSTDTQYF,TGTGCCAGTACGGAGACTAGCACAGATACGCAGTATTTT